The clone carrying this TCR beta chain came up many times. These data are taken from a study of blood T cells in healthy people across ages. Per the germline V gene, CDR1 is SGHTA and CDR2 is FQGNSA. The CDR3 loop spans 11 amino acids. V lost 5 bases and J lost 7, with 8 bases in between. It was with a sample-barcoded 5' primer and a J-beta primer mix that a second PCR of roughly 7 to 11 cycles was run. In TCRdb, the 5' RACE reads were re-called with MiXCR into one record per CDR3 protein. In the table there are over 1.5 million distinct CDR3 sequences, around half of which are singletons. Sequenced sample: blood. This TCR came from a woman aged 35 to 49 in good health. The gene calls are TRBV7-2 and TRBJ2-5; D ambiguous. The CDR3 loop is CASSGLGTQYF. The CDR3 coding sequence is TGTGCCAGCAGCGGCCTCGGGACCCAGTACTTC.